The rows below give T cell receptor beta chains drawn from one sample of a study of technical replicates of blood from a few donors. Generated by immunoSEQ multiplex PCR, the TCRdb table keeps only in-frame clones and is missing some. There are approximately 75,000 clones in the sample; around 97% occur only once, and roughly 0.2% lies in the top ten. The sequencing sample was made of T cells isolated from PBMCs. The receptors here all came from a human donor in good health. Both conserved end residues are part of each CDR3. Fields, in order: J gene, V gene, CDR3 protein.

TRBJ1-1 TRBV6-5 CASSYEQGNTEAFF
TRBJ2-5 TRBV28 CASSSVGLAGQETQYF
TRBJ2-5 TRBV27 CASSSRDRGPYQETQYF
TRBJ1-5 TRBV12-5 CASGWTDNQPQHF
TRBJ2-2 TRBV5-4 CASSPVGDFGELFF
TRBJ1-1 TRBV11-3 CASSSLRTEAFF
TRBJ2-6 TRBV4-1 CASSLIRVSSGANVLTF
TRBJ1-2 TRBV14 CASSDDNRIYGYTF
TRBJ2-7 TRBV5-1 CASSSQGAGPYEQYF
TRBJ2-2 TRBV7-2 CASSFLQGAAGELFF
TRBJ2-1 TRBV7-9 CASSPPSGAPYNEQFF
TRBJ2-7 TRBV6-5 CASTPLGGVGEQYF
TRBJ2-7 TRBV7-6 CASSLRGGRTYEQYF
TRBJ1-2 TRBV27 CASSPSGIGYTF
TRBJ2-5 TRBV5-4 CASSRYRGQETQYF
TRBJ2-5 TRBV6-5 CASRPGAWETQYF
TRBJ1-1 TRBV6-1 CASTGRQLLNTEAFF
TRBJ1-1 TRBV2 CATKGGLNTEAFF
TRBJ2-2 TRBV5-4 CASSPGTGQAGELFF
TRBJ1-2 TRBV7-9 CASSLELGQRYGYTF
TRBJ2-7 TRBV29-1 CSVDGRDEQYF
TRBJ1-1 TRBV13 CASSYAPGVVNTEAFF
TRBJ2-4 TRBV29-1 CSVEARDRARNIQYF
TRBJ2-1 TRBV4-2 CASSHGQGMYEQFF
TRBJ2-5 TRBV7-6 CASSQLGGGRETQYF
TRBJ1-1 TRBV4-1 CATGTGIREAFF
TRBJ2-1 TRBV4-1 CASSQDGKAGNEQFF
TRBJ2-1 TRBV2 CASLGLAGKHEQFF
TRBJ2-7 TRBV6-5 CASSSPGQTAYEQYF
TRBJ1-1 TRBV30 CAWRRTENTEAFF
TRBJ2-1 TRBV29-1 CSVEKDTRVDGQFF
TRBJ1-5 TRBV2 CASSDNSWNQPQHF
TRBJ2-7 TRBV5-1 CASSSGLAGVKSYEQYF
TRBJ2-7 TRBV4-1 CASSPRGREAVDEQYF
TRBJ2-1 TRBV5-1 CASSLGTGDDNEQFF
TRBJ2-3 TRBV7-3 CASSLGPDRVADTQYF
TRBJ2-1 TRBV9 CASSVVPGGKYNEQFF
TRBJ2-7 TRBV11-3 CASSYSGGAAYEQYF
TRBJ1-1 TRBV30 CAWSYKGGTGKRGTEAFF
TRBJ1-5 TRBV28 CASSSLGQGNSLEDQPQHF
TRBJ2-7 TRBV14 CASSLRTGESYEQYF
TRBJ2-1 TRBV9 CASRVGTGAYNEQFF
TRBJ1-2 TRBV6-6 CASSYPGTANYGYTF
TRBJ2-1 TRBV9 CASSVIAGGREQFF
TRBJ1-1 TRBV5-8 CASSSTGQANTEAFF
TRBJ2-5 TRBV4-1 CASSRDQGLAGEETQYF
TRBJ2-1 TRBV7-9 CASSPGSGSSYNEQFF
TRBJ2-1 TRBV11-3 CASSSSGVSYNEQFF
TRBJ1-1 TRBV5-1 CASSLVGSVNTEAFF
TRBJ1-1 TRBV7-6 CASSYQHRTEAFF